This record concerns one T cell receptor (beta chain) sequence. Its specificity is unknown. The PCR made use of 60 Vbeta and 13 Jbeta primers. Libraries were prepared by immunoSEQ multiplex PCR; TCRdb keeps only in-frame clonotypes and omits some of them. Among roughly 130,000 clones listed, less than 85% were seen once. The data were obtained in a study of cytomegalovirus exposure and HLA in healthy donors. Points from the study as a whole: When analyzed later, a missense DCLRE1C variant was found to be linked to TCR beta V- and J-gene trimming. Later analysis showed TCR association rates varying by HLA locus, highest for DRB1 and lowest for HLA-C. Fewer N-insertions than the roughly 670-donor mean were reportedly shown by an Asian-associated ancestry cluster in a later analysis. Researchers reportedly found TCR beta sequences accurately predicted most subjects' HLA-A and HLA-B alleles.

The CDR3 length is 15 residues. The ends lost 6 bases at V and 0 bases at J; junction bases unmatched: 4. Germline values: CDR1 MDHEN, CDR2 SYDVKM. The chain combines TRBV28 with TRBJ2-7, with 11 bases fitting TRBD2. What was sequenced was PBMCs. The sequence came from a man aged 35 to 55 in good health and CMV-seronegative. The CDR3 loop reads CASSSTSGSSYEQYF. The CDR3 nucleotides read TGTGCCAGCAGCTCCACTAGCGGGAGCTCCTACGAGCAGTACTTC.